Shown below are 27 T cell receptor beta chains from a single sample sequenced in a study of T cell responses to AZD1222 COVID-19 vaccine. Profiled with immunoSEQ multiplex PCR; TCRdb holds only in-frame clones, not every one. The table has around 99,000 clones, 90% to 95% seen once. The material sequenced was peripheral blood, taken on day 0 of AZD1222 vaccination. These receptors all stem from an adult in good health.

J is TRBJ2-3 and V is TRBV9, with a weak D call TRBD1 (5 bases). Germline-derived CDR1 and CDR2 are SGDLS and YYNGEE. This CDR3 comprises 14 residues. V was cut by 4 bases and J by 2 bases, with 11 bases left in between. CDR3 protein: CASSPDSVTDTQYF. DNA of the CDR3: TGTGCCAGCAGCCCCGACAGTGTCACAGATACGCAGTATTTT.

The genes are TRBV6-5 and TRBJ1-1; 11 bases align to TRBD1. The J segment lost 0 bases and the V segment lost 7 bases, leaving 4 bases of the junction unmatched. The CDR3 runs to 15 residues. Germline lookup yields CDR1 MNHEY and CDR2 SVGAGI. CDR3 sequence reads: CASTWTGGLNTEAFF. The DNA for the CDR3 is TGTGCCAGCACCTGGACAGGGGGCCTGAACACTGAAGCTTTCTTT.

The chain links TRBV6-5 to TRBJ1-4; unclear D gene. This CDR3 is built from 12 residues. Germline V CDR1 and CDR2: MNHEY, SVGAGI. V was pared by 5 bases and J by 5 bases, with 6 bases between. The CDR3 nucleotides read TGTGCCAGCAGTCGCCTAAATGAAAAACTGTTTTTT. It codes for CASSRLNEKLFF.

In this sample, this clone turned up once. CDR3 sequence (DNA): TGTGCCAGCAGACCGGGGACTAGCGGGGGCGGCGAGCAGTACTTC. Translated, it gives CASRPGTSGGGEQYF. The chain uses TRBV6-5 and TRBJ2-7, with 14 bases aligning to TRBD2. Looked up from germline, CDR1 is MNHEY and CDR2 is SVGAGI. CDR3 length: 15 amino acids. V was clipped by 6 bases and J by 6 bases; unmatched bases: 7.

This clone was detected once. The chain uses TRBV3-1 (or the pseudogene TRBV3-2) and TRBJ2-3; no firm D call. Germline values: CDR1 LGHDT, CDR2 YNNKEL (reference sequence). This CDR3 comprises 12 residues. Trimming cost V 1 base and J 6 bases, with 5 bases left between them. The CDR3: CASSQAGDTQYF. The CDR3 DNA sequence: TGTGCCAGCAGCCAAGCCGGGGATACGCAGTATTTT.

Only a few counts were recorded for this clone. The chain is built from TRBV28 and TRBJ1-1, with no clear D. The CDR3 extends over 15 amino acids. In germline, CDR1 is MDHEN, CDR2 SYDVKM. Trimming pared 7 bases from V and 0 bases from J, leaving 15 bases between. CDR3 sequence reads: CASTPRGLMNTEAFF. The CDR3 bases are TGTGCCAGCACCCCCCGTGGCCTCATGAACACTGAAGCTTTCTTT.

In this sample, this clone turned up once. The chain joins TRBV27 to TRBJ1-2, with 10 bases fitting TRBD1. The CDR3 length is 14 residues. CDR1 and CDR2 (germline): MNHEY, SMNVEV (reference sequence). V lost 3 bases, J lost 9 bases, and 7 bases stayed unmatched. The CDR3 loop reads CASSLGQGRSSYTF. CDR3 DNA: TGTGCCAGCAGTTTGGGACAGGGGCGAAGTAGCTACACCTTC.

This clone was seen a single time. CDR3 DNA sequence: TGCGCCAGCAGCTTGGAAGCTAGCGACTACGAGCAGTACTTC. Translation: CASSLEASDYEQYF. This rearrangement joins TRBV5-1 to TRBJ2-7, with D tentatively TRBD2 (6 bases). Germline V gene sequence: CDR1 SGHRS, CDR2 YFSETQ. V was cut by 0 bases and J by 3 bases, with 10 bases left in between. CDR3 length equals 14 residues.

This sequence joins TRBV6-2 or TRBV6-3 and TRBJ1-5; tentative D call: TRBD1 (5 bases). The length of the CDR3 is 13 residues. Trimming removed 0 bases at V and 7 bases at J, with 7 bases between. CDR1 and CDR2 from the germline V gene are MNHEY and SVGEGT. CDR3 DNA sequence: TGTGCCAGCAGTTACTCCAGGGAGCAGCCCCAGCATTTT. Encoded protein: CASSYSREQPQHF.

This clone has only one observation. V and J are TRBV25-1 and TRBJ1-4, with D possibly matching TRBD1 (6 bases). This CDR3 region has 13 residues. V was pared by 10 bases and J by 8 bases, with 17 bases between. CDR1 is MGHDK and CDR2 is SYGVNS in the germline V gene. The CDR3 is CATAQGEGEKLFF. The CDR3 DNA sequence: TGTGCCACGGCACAGGGCGAGGGGGAAAAACTGTTTTTT.

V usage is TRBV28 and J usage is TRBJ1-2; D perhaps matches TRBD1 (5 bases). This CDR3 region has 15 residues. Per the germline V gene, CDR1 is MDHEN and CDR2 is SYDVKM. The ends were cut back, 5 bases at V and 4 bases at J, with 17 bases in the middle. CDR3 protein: CASSTIGGGLYGYTF. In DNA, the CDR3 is TGTGCCAGCAGTACGATTGGGGGAGGTCTCTATGGCTACACCTTC.

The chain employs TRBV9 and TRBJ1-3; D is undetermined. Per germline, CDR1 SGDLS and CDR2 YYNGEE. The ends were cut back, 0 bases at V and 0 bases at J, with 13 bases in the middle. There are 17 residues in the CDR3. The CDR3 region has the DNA TGTGCCAGCAGCGTAGCTTTCCCGGGAGCCTCTGGAAACACCATATATTTT. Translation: CASSVAFPGASGNTIYF.

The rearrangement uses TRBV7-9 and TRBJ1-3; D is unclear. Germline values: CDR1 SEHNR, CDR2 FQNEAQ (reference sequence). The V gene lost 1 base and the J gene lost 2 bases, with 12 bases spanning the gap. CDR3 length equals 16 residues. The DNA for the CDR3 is TGTGCCAGCAGCTTAGTGGCAGTGAAGCCTGGAAACACCATATATTTT. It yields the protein CASSLVAVKPGNTIYF.

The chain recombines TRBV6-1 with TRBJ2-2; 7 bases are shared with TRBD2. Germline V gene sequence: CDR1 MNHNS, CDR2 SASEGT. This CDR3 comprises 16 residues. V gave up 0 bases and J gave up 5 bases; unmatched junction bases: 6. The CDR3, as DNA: TGTGCCAGCAGTGAAGCTTCGGGACTACCTACCGGGGAGCTGTTTTTT. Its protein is CASSEASGLPTGELFF.

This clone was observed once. This CDR3 reads CASSYRFTGELFF. For the CDR3, the DNA is TGTGCCAGCAGTTATAGGTTCACCGGGGAGCTGTTTTTT. This chain connects TRBV6-5 to TRBJ2-2; D not certain. This CDR3 region has 13 residues. CDR1 is MNHEY, CDR2 SVGAGI, per germline. Deletions cut 3 bases from V and 4 bases from J, with 6 bases between.

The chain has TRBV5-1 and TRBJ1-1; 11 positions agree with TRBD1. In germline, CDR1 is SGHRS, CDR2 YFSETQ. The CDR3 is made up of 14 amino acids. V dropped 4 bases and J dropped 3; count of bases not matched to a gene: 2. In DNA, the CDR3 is TGCGCCAGCAGCCGGGACAGGGGGGACACTGAAGCTTTCTTT. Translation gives CASSRDRGDTEAFF.

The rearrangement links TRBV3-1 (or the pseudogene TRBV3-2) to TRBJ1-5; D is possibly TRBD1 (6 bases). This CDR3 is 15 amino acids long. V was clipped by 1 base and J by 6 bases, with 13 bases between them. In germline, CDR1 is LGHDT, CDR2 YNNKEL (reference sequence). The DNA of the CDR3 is TGTGCCAGCAGCCAAGTCGCGGGGGGCGGTCAGCCCCAGCATTTT. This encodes CASSQVAGGGQPQHF.

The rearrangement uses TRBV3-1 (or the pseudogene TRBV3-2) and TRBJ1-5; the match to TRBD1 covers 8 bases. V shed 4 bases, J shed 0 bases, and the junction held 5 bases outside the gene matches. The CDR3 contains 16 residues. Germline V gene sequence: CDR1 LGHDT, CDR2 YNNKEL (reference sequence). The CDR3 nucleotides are TGTGCCAGCAGCCCCCGGACAGGGTATAGCAATCAGCCCCAGCATTTT. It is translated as CASSPRTGYSNQPQHF.

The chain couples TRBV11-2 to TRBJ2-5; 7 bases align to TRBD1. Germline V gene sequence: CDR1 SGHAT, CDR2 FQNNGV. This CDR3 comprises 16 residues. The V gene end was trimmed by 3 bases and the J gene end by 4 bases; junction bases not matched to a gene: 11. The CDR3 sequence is CASSLGDRRTGETQYF. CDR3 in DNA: TGTGCCAGCAGCTTGGGGGACAGACGTACGGGAGAGACCCAGTACTTC.

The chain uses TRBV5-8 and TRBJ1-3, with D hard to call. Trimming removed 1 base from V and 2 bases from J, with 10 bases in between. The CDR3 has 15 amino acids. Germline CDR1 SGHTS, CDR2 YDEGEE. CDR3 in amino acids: CASSLSQWTGNTIYF. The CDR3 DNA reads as TGTGCCAGCAGCTTGAGTCAGTGGACTGGAAACACCATATATTTT. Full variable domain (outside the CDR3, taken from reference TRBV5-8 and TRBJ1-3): EAGVTQSPTHLIKTRGQQATLRCSPISGHTSVYWYQQALGLGLQFLLWYDEGEERNRGNFPPRFSGRQFPNYSSELNVNALELEDSALYLCASSLSQWTGNTIYFGEGSWLTVV.

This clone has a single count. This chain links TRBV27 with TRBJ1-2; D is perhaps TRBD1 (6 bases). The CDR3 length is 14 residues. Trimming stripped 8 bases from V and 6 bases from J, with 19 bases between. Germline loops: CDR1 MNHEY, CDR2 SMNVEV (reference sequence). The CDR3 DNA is TGTGCCAGCGCCCGGGGGGGGGCTTTTGATGGCTACACCTTC. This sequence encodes CASARGGAFDGYTF.

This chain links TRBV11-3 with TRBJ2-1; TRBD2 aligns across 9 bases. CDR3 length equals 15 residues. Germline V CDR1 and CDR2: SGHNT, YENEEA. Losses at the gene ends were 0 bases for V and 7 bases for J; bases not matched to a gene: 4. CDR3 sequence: CASSLEAGGWNEQFF. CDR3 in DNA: TGTGCCAGCAGCTTAGAGGCGGGGGGGTGGAATGAGCAGTTCTTC.

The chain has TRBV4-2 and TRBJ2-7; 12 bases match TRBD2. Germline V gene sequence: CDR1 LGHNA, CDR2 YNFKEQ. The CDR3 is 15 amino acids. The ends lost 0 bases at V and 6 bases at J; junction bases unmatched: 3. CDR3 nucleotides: TGTGCCAGCAGCCAAGATCTACTAGCGGGAGGCGAGCAGTACTTC. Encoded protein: CASSQDLLAGGEQYF.

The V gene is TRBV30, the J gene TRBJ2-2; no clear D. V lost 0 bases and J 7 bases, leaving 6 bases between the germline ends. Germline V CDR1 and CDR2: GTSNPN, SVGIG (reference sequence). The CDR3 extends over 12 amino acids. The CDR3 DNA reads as TGTGCCTGGAGTGTACTTGGCGGGGAGCTGTTTTTT. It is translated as CAWSVLGGELFF.

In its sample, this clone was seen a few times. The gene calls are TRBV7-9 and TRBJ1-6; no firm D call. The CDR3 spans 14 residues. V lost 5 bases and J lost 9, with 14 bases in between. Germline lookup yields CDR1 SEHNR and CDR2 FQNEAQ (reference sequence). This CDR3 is CASSDTIFSSPLHF. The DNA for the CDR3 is TGTGCCAGCAGCGATACAATTTTCAGTTCACCCCTCCACTTT.

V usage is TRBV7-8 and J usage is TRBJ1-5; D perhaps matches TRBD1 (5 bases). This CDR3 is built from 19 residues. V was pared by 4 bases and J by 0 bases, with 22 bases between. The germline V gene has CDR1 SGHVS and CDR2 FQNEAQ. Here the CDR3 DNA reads TGTGCCAGCAGCTACTCCCCCGATAGGGACGTCGATAGCAATCAGCCCCAGCATTTT. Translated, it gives CASSYSPDRDVDSNQPQHF.

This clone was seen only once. This chain's CDR3 is CAWSETTGAQPQHF. The CDR3 nucleotides are TGTGCCTGGAGTGAAACCACCGGGGCACAGCCCCAGCATTTT. This chain links TRBV30 with TRBJ1-5; TRBD1 is a possible D gene (5 bases). V lost 1 base to trimming and J lost 7 bases, with 14 bases between them. Germline CDR1 GTSNPN, CDR2 SVGIG (reference sequence). This CDR3 is 14 amino acids long.